This T cell receptor (beta chain) is drawn from a study of neurological immune-mediated disorders. Broader study findings: In HTLV-1-associated myelopathy, TCR clonal expansion was greatest, and in multiple sclerosis it was least, below healthy controls. There were no CDR3 amino acid sequences shared by expanded clones across subjects, a result suggesting private repertoires in all groups.

Many counts were recorded for this clonotype. Antigen unknown. Time point defined: longitudinal time-point 1 (baseline). The unsorted libraries originated from 2 million PBMCs kept at -80 C. Germline-derived CDR1 and CDR2 are SGHRS and YFSETQ. The CDR3 runs to 15 residues. With 2 bases removed from V and 7 bases from J, the gap between germline ends came to 18 bases. 5'RACE with 10-nucleotide random UMIs generated the cDNA. TCRdb reprocessed the 5' RACE reads with MiXCR, giving one entry per CDR3 protein. The sample has 50,000 to 70,000 distinct CDR3 sequences; approximately 11% are singletons. This chain uses TRBV5-1 with TRBJ1-1; TRBD1 is a possible D gene (6 bases). This receptor was identified in a male donor with HTLV-1-associated myelopathy (HAM/TSP). Sequencing was carried out using PBMCs. This chain's CDR3 is CASSFASGQTYEAFF. DNA for the CDR3: TGCGCCAGCAGCTTTGCTTCTGGACAGACATATGAAGCTTTCTTT.